Shown below are 32 T cell receptor beta chains from a single sample sequenced in a study of PD-1 blockade in classical Hodgkin lymphoma. Clones were sequenced by immunoSEQ multiplex PCR, and TCRdb holds only the in-frame ones, with some missing. The data hold about 94,000 clones, with approximately 92% observed a single time. Each of the patients experienced relapse following autologous stem cell transplantation, and their brentuximab vedotin exposure differed. The sequences come from peripheral blood mononuclear cells (PBMCs), collected before the second cycle of nivolumab. The receptors come from a human donor with classical Hodgkin lymphoma.

This chain connects TRBV27 to TRBJ1-2; no reliable D call. CDR1 MNHEY and CDR2 SMNVEV come from the germline V gene (reference sequence). This CDR3 is 12 amino acids long. The V end lost 6 bases, the J end lost 4 bases, and 9 bases lay between the germline ends. CDR3 region: CASSPRSYGYTF. CDR3 in DNA: TGTGCCAGCAGCCCCCGAAGCTATGGCTACACCTTC.

The chain joins TRBV7-9 to TRBJ2-7; D is possibly TRBD2 (7 bases). The CDR3 length is 14 residues. CDR1 SEHNR and CDR2 FQNEAQ come from the germline V gene (reference sequence). V was cut by 5 bases and J by 2 bases, with 13 bases left in between. CDR3 DNA sequence: TGTGCCAGCAGCCTAGAAGGGGGGGCCTACGAGCAGTACTTC. It encodes CASSLEGGAYEQYF. The complete variable domain, with remaining parts taken from reference TRBV7-9 and TRBJ2-7, reads DTGVSQNPRHKITKRGQNVTFRCDPISEHNRLYWYRQTLGQGPEFLTYFQNEAQLEKSRLLSDRFSAERPKGSFSTLEIQRTEQGDSAMYLCASSLEGGAYEQYFGPGTRLTVT.

The J gene is TRBJ1-5, the V gene TRBV6-6; the D is unclear. The CDR3 runs 12 residues. Trimming took 10 bases from V and 3 from J, leaving 10 bases between them. Germline V lookup: CDR1 MNHNY, CDR2 SVGAGI (reference sequence). CDR3 DNA: TGTGCCACCGAATCGTACAATCAGCCCCAGCATTTT. Protein product: CATESYNQPQHF.

The V and J genes are TRBV7-2 and TRBJ1-2, with TRBD1 as a possible D gene (5 bases). The CDR3 totals 14 residues. Germline values: CDR1 SGHTA, CDR2 FQGNSA. The V end was cut by 3 bases, the J end by 4 bases, with 12 bases between. The CDR3 DNA reads TGTGCCAGCAGCTTCCGCGGGGGAGCCTATGGCTACACCTTC. Protein: CASSFRGGAYGYTF.

This clone was seen a single time. The J gene is TRBJ2-5, the V gene TRBV5-1; 10 positions agree with TRBD2. Trimming took 5 bases from V and 5 from J; bases not matched to a gene: 9. CDR1 SGHRS and CDR2 YFSETQ come from the germline V gene. This CDR3 contains 15 residues. The CDR3 DNA reads TGCGCCAGCAGACGAAGCGGGAGGGCGGATGAGACCCAGTACTTC. Translation: CASRRSGRADETQYF.

V usage is TRBV5-5 and J usage is TRBJ2-7; possible D gene TRBD1, 6 bases. Germline V CDR1 and CDR2: SGHKS, YYEKEE (reference sequence). The V gene lost 2 bases and the J gene lost 3 bases, with 12 bases spanning the gap. The length of the CDR3 is 14 residues. This chain's CDR3 is CASSFLTGVYEQYF. The CDR3 DNA reads as TGTGCCAGCAGCTTCCTGACAGGCGTCTACGAGCAGTACTTC.

V is TRBV27 and J is TRBJ2-1; D is perhaps TRBD2 (6 bases). Per the germline V gene, CDR1 is MNHEY and CDR2 is SMNVEV (reference sequence). V was clipped by 4 bases and J by 5 bases, with 12 bases between them. This CDR3 has 14 amino acids. The CDR3 DNA is TGTGCCAGCAGTTCCGGCGGGACCGACAATGAGCAGTTCTTC. This sequence encodes CASSSGGTDNEQFF.

This sequence joins TRBV5-1 and TRBJ2-2, with D tentatively TRBD2 (5 bases). V lost 3 bases and J 8 bases, leaving 14 bases between the germline ends. The CDR3 has 14 residues. Per the germline V gene, CDR1 is SGHRS and CDR2 is YFSETQ. CDR3 sequence (DNA): TGCGCCAGCAGCTCGGACTCCCCCGTGGGGGAGCTGTTTTTT. It translates to CASSSDSPVGELFF.

The J gene is TRBJ2-5, the V gene TRBV6-5, with D perhaps matching TRBD2 (6 bases). The end of the DNA aligns better with TRBJ2-7, so the J call may be wrong. From germline, CDR1 is MNHEY and CDR2 SVGAGI. The CDR3 consists of 15 residues. CDR3 bases: TGTGCCAGCATGAGACTTAGCGGAACCCCCTACGAGCAGTACTTC. Translated, it gives CASMRLSGTPYEQYF.

The chain uses TRBV5-4 and TRBJ2-2; D gene ambiguous. V was pared by 1 base and J by 2 bases, with 9 bases between. The CDR3 spans 15 residues. Germline V gene data show CDR1 as SGHNT and CDR2 as YYREEE (reference sequence). As DNA, the CDR3 is TGTGCCAGCAGCTTGAGGCTTAGTAACACCGGGGAGCTGTTTTTT. It encodes CASSLRLSNTGELFF.

This chain joins TRBV18 and TRBJ2-1, with D possibly being TRBD2 (6 bases). Trimming shortened V by 4 bases and J by 9 bases, and 13 bases separated the two germline ends. CDR1 is KGHSH, CDR2 LQKENI, per germline. The CDR3 spans 13 residues. CDR3 in amino acids: CASSRGEMGEQFF. CDR3 bases: TGTGCCAGCTCACGGGGGGAAATGGGTGAGCAGTTCTTC.

Of note for this clone: The sample contains more than one DNA sequence encoding this CDR3. This rearrangement joins TRBV6-5 to TRBJ2-7; maybe TRBD1 (5 bases). Germline lookup yields CDR1 MNHEY and CDR2 SVGAGI. V gave up 2 bases and J gave up 1 base, with 6 bases separating them. The CDR3 is made up of 13 amino acids. CDR3 region: CASSYRGSYEQYF. Here the CDR3 DNA reads TGTGCCAGCAGTTACAGGGGATCCTACGAGCAGTACTTC.

The J gene is TRBJ1-5, the V gene TRBV2, with D uncertain. The CDR3 is 14 amino acids. CDR1 and CDR2 from the germline V gene are SNHLY and FYNNEI. V lost 3 bases to trimming and J lost 2 bases, with 8 bases between them. CDR3 sequence: CASSDRRGNQPQHF. The CDR3 nucleotides are TGTGCCAGCAGTGATCGTAGGGGCAATCAGCCCCAGCATTTT.

This chain joins TRBV9 and TRBJ2-2; 8 nucleotides line up with TRBD1. This CDR3 has 14 amino acids. After removal of 3 bases from V and 3 bases from J, the junction contained 1 base not matched to a gene. Germline V CDR1 and CDR2: SGDLS, YYNGEE. CDR3 sequence reads: CASSGQGHTGELFF. The CDR3 DNA follows: TGTGCCAGCAGCGGACAGGGGCACACCGGGGAGCTGTTTTTT.

This clone was seen a few times. The V gene is TRBV19, the J gene TRBJ2-7, with 15 bases aligning to TRBD2. The CDR3 is made up of 16 amino acids. In germline, CDR1 is LNHDA, CDR2 SQIVND (reference sequence). V dropped 3 bases and J dropped 2; count of bases not matched to a gene: 2. CDR3 sequence: CASSMGLAGGTYEQYF. The CDR3 DNA is TGTGCCAGTAGTATGGGACTAGCGGGGGGAACCTACGAGCAGTACTTC. The variable domain in full, with the rest retrieved from reference TRBV19 and TRBJ2-7, is DGGITQSPKYLFRKEGQNVTLSCEQNLNHDAMYWYRQDPGQGLRLIYYSQIVNDFQKGDIAEGYSVSREKKESFPLTVTSAQKNPTAFYLCASSMGLAGGTYEQYFGPGTRLTVT.

V usage is TRBV5-4 and J usage is TRBJ2-5; TRBD1 matches at 9 bases. The CDR3 length is 14 residues. CDR1 and CDR2 from the germline V gene are SGHNT and YYREEE (reference sequence). V shed 4 bases and J 2 bases; nucleotides not matched to a gene: 3. The CDR3 DNA reads TGTGCCAGCAGCCTGGGACAGGGACAAGAGACCCAGTACTTC. Translation gives CASSLGQGQETQYF.

The chain couples TRBV27 to TRBJ1-5; the D is unclear. V dropped 10 bases and J dropped 3 bases, with 16 bases sitting between them. CDR3 length equals 14 residues. Germline CDR1 reads MNHEY; CDR2 reads SMNVEV (reference sequence). The CDR3 spells CATSTAATNQPQHF. Written as DNA, the CDR3 is TGTGCCACCTCAACGGCGGCCACCAATCAGCCCCAGCATTTT.

V is TRBV7-9 and J is TRBJ2-1; a possible D gene is TRBD1 (6 bases). CDR1 is SEHNR and CDR2 is FQNEAQ in the germline V gene (reference sequence). The V end was cut by 8 bases, the J end by 8 bases, with 16 bases between. The length of the CDR3 is 13 residues. CDR3 loop: CASPAGERDEQFF. CDR3 DNA: TGTGCCAGCCCGGCAGGGGAGAGGGATGAGCAGTTCTTC.

The chain combines TRBV5-6 with TRBJ2-2, with 9 positions matching TRBD1. CDR3 length equals 15 residues. Per the germline V gene, CDR1 is SGHDT and CDR2 is YYEEEE. With V trimmed by 3 bases and J by 4 bases, 4 bases remained unmatched. CDR3 protein: CASSWDREGTGELFF. In nucleotides, the CDR3 is TGTGCCAGCAGCTGGGACAGGGAGGGCACCGGGGAGCTGTTTTTT.

This chain connects TRBV7-8 to TRBJ2-5, with 7 bases matching TRBD1. The V gene's germline CDR1 is SGHVS and CDR2 FQNEAQ. This CDR3 is 15 amino acids long. J was trimmed by 4 bases and V by 1 base; bases with no gene match: 6. DNA for the CDR3: TGTGCCAGCAGCTTAGAACGACAGGGTCGAGAGACCCAGTACTTC. Its translation: CASSLERQGRETQYF.

A remark on this clone: At one end the junction does not follow the germline gene, possibly because of a read error. The rearrangement links TRBV5-1 to TRBJ2-5; 8 nucleotides match TRBD1. Germline CDR1 and CDR2: SGHRS and YFSETQ. CDR3 length equals 13 residues. The CDR3 bases are TGTGCCAGCAGCCCGGGACAGGCAAAGACCCAGTACTTC. This encodes CASSPGQAKTQYF.

This clone was seen only a few times. The chain couples TRBV2 to TRBJ1-2; D gene unclear. This CDR3 contains 12 residues. CDR1 is SNHLY and CDR2 is FYNNEI in the germline V gene. The V end lost 5 bases, the J end lost 8 bases, and 12 bases lay between the germline ends. The CDR3 DNA sequence: TGTGCCAGCAGTACCCTCACGCTAGGCTACACCTTC. This sequence encodes CASSTLTLGYTF.

This rearrangement joins TRBV15 to TRBJ1-5; no firm D call. The CDR3 runs 13 residues. Germline V CDR1 and CDR2: LNHNV, YYDKDF (reference sequence). V lost 0 bases and J 5 bases, leaving 5 bases between the germline ends. CDR3 residues: CATSRDFDQPQHF. DNA of the CDR3: TGTGCCACCAGCAGAGATTTCGATCAGCCCCAGCATTTT. Full variable domain (missing parts from reference TRBV15 and TRBJ1-5): DAMVIQNPRYQVTQFGKPVTLSCSQTLNHNVMYWYQQKSSQAPKLLFHYYDKDFNNEADTPDNFQSRRPNTSFCFLDIRSPGLGDTAMYLCATSRDFDQPQHFGDGTRLSIL.

The V gene is TRBV6-6, the J gene TRBJ2-5; 11 bases match TRBD2. CDR3 length equals 15 residues. J was trimmed by 5 bases and V by 8 bases; bases with no gene match: 10. Germline V CDR1 and CDR2: MNHNY, SVGAGI (reference sequence). This CDR3 is CASSHLAGGGETQYF. The CDR3, as DNA: TGTGCCAGCTCCCATTTAGCGGGAGGGGGGGAGACCCAGTACTTC.

CDR3 amino acids: CASRTGGGGQPQHF. Written as DNA, the CDR3 is TGTGCCTCCCGCACAGGGGGCGGCGGTCAGCCCCAGCATTTT. This chain connects TRBV19 to TRBJ1-5; 9 bases line up with TRBD1. The CDR3 sequence is 14 residues long. The germline V gene has CDR1 LNHDA and CDR2 SQIVND (reference sequence). V was pared by 11 bases and J by 6 bases, with 11 bases of the junction left unmatched.

The V and J genes are TRBV5-1 and TRBJ1-2; no clear D gene. The CDR3 extends over 12 amino acids. Trimming shortened V by 4 bases and J by 6 bases, and 10 bases separated the two germline ends. Germline CDR1 SGHRS, CDR2 YFSETQ. The CDR3 loop is CASSPERDGYTF. CDR3 nucleotides: TGCGCCAGCAGCCCTGAGAGGGATGGCTACACCTTC.

V gene TRBV4-1 combines with J gene TRBJ2-7, with D possibly matching TRBD1 (6 bases). Germline CDR1 is MGHRA and CDR2 is YSYEKL. Trimming took off 3 bases at V and 5 bases at J, with 17 bases between the two ends. This CDR3 is 15 amino acids long. As DNA, the CDR3 is TGCGCCAGCAGCCAGACCACAGGGAGAGTCAACGAGCAGTACTTC. It is translated as CASSQTTGRVNEQYF.

The chain is built from TRBV18 and TRBJ1-2, with 8 nucleotides matching TRBD1. This CDR3 has 14 amino acids. In germline, CDR1 is KGHSH, CDR2 LQKENI. Trimming took 5 bases from V and 4 from J; bases not matched to a gene: 6. In nucleotides, the CDR3 is TGTGCCAGCTCAAGCGGCGACAGGGGCTATGGCTACACCTTC. Amino acid sequence: CASSSGDRGYGYTF.

The V gene is TRBV11-3, the J gene TRBJ2-3, with a tentative D call TRBD2 (5 bases). Trimming took 1 base from V and 2 from J, leaving 16 bases between them. The CDR3 has 17 amino acids. CDR1 and CDR2 (germline): SGHNT, YENEEA. The CDR3 region is CASSLGASAGVTDTQYF. The CDR3 nucleotides are TGTGCCAGCAGCTTAGGGGCCAGCGCGGGCGTCACAGATACGCAGTATTTT.

This chain connects TRBV28 to TRBJ2-2; 7 nucleotides align to TRBD2. With 7 bases clipped from V and 4 bases from J, the junction kept 9 bases outside the gene matches. The CDR3 has 15 amino acids. Germline-derived CDR1 and CDR2 are MDHEN and SYDVKM. The CDR3 sequence is CASNVRGGLTGELFF. CDR3 DNA: TGTGCCAGCAATGTGAGGGGAGGGCTCACCGGGGAGCTGTTTTTT.

This sequence joins TRBV5-1 and TRBJ2-2, with 9 bases identical to TRBD1. Unmatched junction bases numbered 2, after V lost 2 bases and J lost 3 bases. Per germline, CDR1 SGHRS and CDR2 YFSETQ. The CDR3 runs to 15 residues. The CDR3 nucleotides are TGCGCCAGCAGCTTCGGGGACAGGGACACCGGGGAGCTGTTTTTT. This gives the protein CASSFGDRDTGELFF.

The rearrangement links TRBV4-1 to TRBJ2-3; no clear D gene. This CDR3 is 13 amino acids long. The ends were cut back, 6 bases at V and 3 bases at J, with 10 bases in the middle. Germline loops: CDR1 MGHRA, CDR2 YSYEKL. CDR3 in amino acids: CASRQRPTDTQYF. As DNA, the CDR3 is TGCGCCAGCAGACAACGTCCTACAGATACGCAGTATTTT.